The rows below give T cell receptor beta chains drawn from one sample of a study of blood T cells in healthy people across ages. TCRdb re-derived calls from the 5' RACE reads in MiXCR, one entry per CDR3 protein. In the table there are approximately 1,000,000 distinct CDR3 sequences, around two fifths of which are singletons. The source material was blood. The receptors were gathered from a man aged 18 to 30 in good health. The CDR3 runs from the conserved cysteine through the conserved F or W. The D gene is left open where the match is weak. Clone size is not always given. Where it is, it says once, few, many or a class for expanded clones.

CDR3aa | CDR3nt | v_gene | abundance | j_gene | d_gene
CASSSTNEQFF | TGTGCCAGCAGCTCTACCAATGAGCAGTTCTTC | TRBV13 | many | TRBJ2-1 | NA
CASSLEGALTLSGANVLTF | TGTGCCAGCAGCTTAGAGGGGGCACTGACCCTCTCTGGGGCCAACGTCCTGACTTTC | TRBV7-2 | NA | TRBJ2-6 | TRBD1
CASSPAPEGCTF | TGTGCCAGCAGTCCGGCCCCGGAGGGCTGCACCTTC | TRBV12-3/TRBV12-4 | NA | TRBJ1-2 | NA
CASSQDPGDEQPQHF | TGTGCCAGCAGCCAAGATCCCGGGGATGAGCAGCCCCAGCATTTT | TRBV3-1 | NA | TRBJ1-5 | NA
CASSLVGAGSFVGYTF | TGTGCCAGCAGCTTAGTAGGTGCAGGGTCCTTCGTTGGCTACACCTTC | TRBV7-2 | few | TRBJ1-2 | NA
CAISERGTGQNEAFF | TGTGCCATCAGTGAGAGGGGGACAGGGCAAAATGAAGCTTTCTTT | TRBV10-3 | NA | TRBJ1-1 | TRBD1
CASSLRVRTENTDTQYF | TGTGCCAGCAGCTTGCGGGTAAGGACGGAAAACACAGATACGCAGTATTTT | TRBV5-6 | NA | TRBJ2-3 | NA
CASSQDVRFGTDTQYF | TGCGCCAGCAGCCAAGATGTTCGATTCGGGACAGATACGCAGTATTTT | TRBV4-1 | many | TRBJ2-3 | NA
CSVEGASGSYNEQFF | TGCAGCGTTGAAGGGGCTAGCGGATCCTACAATGAGCAGTTCTTC | TRBV29-1 | once | TRBJ2-1 | TRBD2
CANSPGSNTEAFF | TGTGCCAACAGCCCCGGTAGTAACACTGAAGCTTTCTTT | TRBV6-5 | NA | TRBJ1-1 | NA
CASSAEGTGLINLHF | TGTGCCAGCAGCGCCGAGGGGACAGGCTTAATTAACCTCCACTTT | TRBV5-6 | few | TRBJ1-6 | TRBD1
CASIKGPGELFF | TGTGCCAGCATCAAGGGCCCCGGGGAGCTGTTTTTT | TRBV12-3/TRBV12-4 | NA | TRBJ2-2 | NA
CASSQDRTPMETQYF | TGCGCCAGCAGCCAAGATCGAACTCCGATGGAGACCCAGTACTTC | TRBV4-1 | NA | TRBJ2-5 | NA
CASSYSKRNTEAFF | TGTGCCAGCAGTTACTCGAAAAGGAACACTGAAGCTTTCTTT | TRBV6-2/TRBV6-3 | few | TRBJ1-1 | NA
CASSLSPGIEAQYF | TGCGCCAGCAGCTTGTCTCCAGGAATAGAGGCCCAGTACTTC | TRBV5-1 | NA | TRBJ2-5 | NA
CASSLGYQPQHF | TGTGCCAGCAGCTTAGGATATCAGCCCCAGCATTTT | TRBV7-9 | many | TRBJ1-5 | NA
CAGSVGWYEQYF | TGTGCCGGGAGTGTAGGCTGGTACGAGCAGTACTTC | TRBV30 | NA | TRBJ2-7 | NA
CASSLDGSDNEQFF | TGCGCCAGCAGCTTGGACGGCTCCGACAATGAGCAGTTCTTC | TRBV5-1 | few | TRBJ2-1 | NA
CASSGGGSNQPQHF | TGTGCCAGCAGCGGCGGGGGGAGCAATCAGCCCCAGCATTTT | TRBV9 | many | TRBJ1-5 | NA
CASIMTSGGYEQYF | TGTGCCAGCATCATGACTAGCGGGGGTTACGAGCAGTACTTC | TRBV7-2 | NA | TRBJ2-7 | TRBD2
CSARLTRGKNIQYF | TGCAGTGCTAGATTGACCCGGGGGAAAAACATTCAGTACTTC | TRBV20-1 | NA | TRBJ2-4 | NA
CASSVGAGNTEAFF | TGTGCCAGCAGCGTAGGCGCGGGAAACACTGAAGCTTTCTTT | TRBV9 | NA | TRBJ1-1 | NA
CSARPDSGGADTQYF | TGCAGTGCTAGACCCGACTCGGGGGGGGCAGATACGCAGTATTTT | TRBV20-1 | NA | TRBJ2-3 | TRBD2
CASSDRASNQPQHF | TGTGCCAGCAGTGACAGGGCCAGCAATCAGCCCCAGCATTTT | TRBV25-1 | NA | TRBJ1-5 | NA
CASSLVAPRKSTDTQYF | TGTGCCAGCAGCTTAGTAGCCCCACGTAAATCCACAGATACGCAGTATTTT | TRBV11-2 | NA | TRBJ2-3 | NA
CASSQDRSGSPINTGELFF | TGTGCCAGCAGCCAAGATAGGTCGGGAAGCCCTATTAACACCGGGGAGCTGTTTTTT | TRBV14 | once | TRBJ2-2 | NA
CASKYSGTGEPGELFF | TGTGCCAGCAAATACTCCGGGACAGGGGAACCCGGGGAGCTGTTTTTT | TRBV2 | NA | TRBJ2-2 | TRBD1
CASSLTSDRAAEAFF | TGTGCCAGCAGCCTCACGTCGGACAGGGCGGCTGAAGCTTTCTTT | TRBV7-6 | NA | TRBJ1-1 | TRBD1
CASSFYVTSGGGADTQYF | TGTGCCAGCAGTTTTTACGTTACTAGCGGGGGGGGGGCAGATACGCAGTATTTT | TRBV12-3/TRBV12-4 | NA | TRBJ2-3 | TRBD2
CASRALRGYNSPLHF | TGTGCCAGCAGGGCCCTCAGGGGCTATAATTCACCCCTCCACTTT | TRBV27 | NA | TRBJ1-6 | NA
CASSRDRDMNYGYTF | TGCGCCAGCAGCCGGGACAGGGATATGAACTATGGCTACACCTTC | TRBV4-1 | few | TRBJ1-2 | TRBD1
CSARSRQANTEAFF | TGCAGTGCTAGATCTCGACAGGCGAACACTGAAGCTTTCTTT | TRBV20-1 | few | TRBJ1-1 | NA
CASSYHKTAENTEAFF | TGTGCCAGCAGTTATCACAAGACAGCTGAGAACACTGAAGCTTTCTTT | TRBV6-2/TRBV6-3 | NA | TRBJ1-1 | NA
CASSLGQGNNEQYF | TGTGCCAGCAGCTTAGGGCAGGGAAACAATGAGCAGTACTTC | TRBV7-9 | NA | TRBJ2-7 | NA
CASSHPGPGGYTF | TGTGCCAGCAGCCACCCAGGCCCCGGGGGCTACACCTTC | TRBV14 | few | TRBJ1-2 | NA
CSVEPGGGTSPSYNEQFF | TGCAGCGTTGAACCAGGGGGGGGCACCTCACCCTCCTACAATGAGCAGTTCTTC | TRBV29-1 | many | TRBJ2-1 | NA
CASRPRGRRAYEQYF | TGTGCCAGCAGACCCCGCGGGAGGCGGGCGTACGAGCAGTACTTC | TRBV12-3/TRBV12-4 | NA | TRBJ2-7 | TRBD2
CSVKGGTSVTGTQYF | TGCAGTGTTAAGGGGGGGACTTCAGTCACAGGTACGCAGTATTTT | TRBV20-1 | NA | TRBJ2-3 | NA
CASSRGFGATNEKLFF | TGTGCCAGCTCCAGGGGTTTCGGAGCAACTAATGAAAAACTGTTTTTT | TRBV25-1 | few | TRBJ1-4 | NA
CASSLTWSRRNNEQFF | TGTGCCAGCAGCTTAACCTGGAGCCGGAGGAACAATGAGCAGTTCTTC | TRBV7-9 | few | TRBJ2-1 | NA
CASSPQGSDNNYGYTF | TGTGCCAGCAGCCCCCAGGGCAGCGATAATAACTATGGCTACACCTTC | TRBV6-6 | NA | TRBJ1-2 | NA
CTTYLPETLYGYTF | TGTACCACATATCTCCCAGAGACCTTATATGGCTACACCTTC | TRBV7-2 | NA | TRBJ1-2 | NA
CASSFSRNGTGELFF | TGTGCCAGCAGCTTTTCAAGGAACGGCACCGGGGAGCTGTTTTTT | TRBV7-9 | NA | TRBJ2-2 | NA
CASSLAQGPYNEQYF | TGTGCCAGCAGCTTAGCCCAGGGACCCTACAATGAGCAGTACTTC | TRBV13 | NA | TRBJ2-7 | NA
CASSVISEYEQYF | TGCGCCAGCAGCGTAATCTCTGAGTACGAGCAGTACTTC | TRBV5-1 | NA | TRBJ2-7 | NA
CASSWGSSTDTQYF | TGTGCCAGCAGTTGGGGGTCTAGCACAGATACGCAGTATTTT | TRBV6-6 | few | TRBJ2-3 | NA
CSAGTDTQYF | TGCAGCGCTGGGACAGATACGCAGTATTTT | TRBV29-1 | many | TRBJ2-3 | NA
CASSTSSNEQFF | TGTGCCAGTAGTACGAGTTCCAATGAGCAGTTCTTC | TRBV19 | NA | TRBJ2-1 | NA